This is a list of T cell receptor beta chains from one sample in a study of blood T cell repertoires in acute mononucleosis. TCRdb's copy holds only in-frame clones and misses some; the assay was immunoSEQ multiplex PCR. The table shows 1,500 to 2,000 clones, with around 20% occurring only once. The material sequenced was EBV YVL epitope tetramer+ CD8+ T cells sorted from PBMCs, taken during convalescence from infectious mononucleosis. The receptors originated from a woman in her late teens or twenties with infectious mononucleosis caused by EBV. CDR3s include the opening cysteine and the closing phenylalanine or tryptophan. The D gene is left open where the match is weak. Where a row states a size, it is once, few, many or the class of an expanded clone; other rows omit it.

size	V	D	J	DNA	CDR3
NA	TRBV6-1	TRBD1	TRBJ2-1	TGTGCCAGCAGTTTACCGGGACAGGGGGCGGGAGAGCAGTTCTTC	CASSLPGQGAGEQFF
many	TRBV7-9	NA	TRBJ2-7	TGTGCCAGCAGTTACGACGAGGGCTACGAGCAGTACTTC	CASSYDEGYEQYF
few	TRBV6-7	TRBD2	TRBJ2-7	TGTGCCCGCTCCGGGACTAGCGATACCCTCTCCTACAACGAGCAGTACTTC	CARSGTSDTLSYNEQYF
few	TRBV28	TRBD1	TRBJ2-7	TGTGCCAGCAGCCCAGACAGGGGGCTGTACGAGCAGTACTTC	CASSPDRGLYEQYF
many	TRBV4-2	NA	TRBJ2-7	TGTGCCAGCAGCTTGTTCCAAAAACAGGGCGAGTCCTACGAGCAGTACTTC	CASSLFQKQGESYEQYF
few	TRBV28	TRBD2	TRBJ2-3	TGTGCCAGCAGTTCCCAAGCGGGAGGGCCGGCAGATACGCAGTATTTT	CASSSQAGGPADTQYF
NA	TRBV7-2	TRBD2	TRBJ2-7	TGTGCCAGCAGCCCCGACCCGGGACTAGCGGGGGGGAAGTACTTC	CASSPDPGLAGGKYF
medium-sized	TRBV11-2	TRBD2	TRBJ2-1	TGTGCCAGCAGCTTCCCTAGCGGGAACGAGCAGTTCTTC	CASSFPSGNEQFF
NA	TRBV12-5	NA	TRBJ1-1	TGTGCCAGCACCCCCCTGGACTGGCATGAAGCTTTCTTT	CASTPLDWHEAFF
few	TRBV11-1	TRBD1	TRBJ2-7	TGTGCCAGCAGAAACCGGGACAGGGCCCTGGGGCAGTACTTC	CASRNRDRALGQYF
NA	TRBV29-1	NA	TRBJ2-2	TGCAGCTTTGGCCTATTGAACACCGGGGAGCTGTTTTTT	CSFGLLNTGELFF
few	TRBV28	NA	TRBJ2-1	TGTGCCAGCAGTCCCCTCACGGGGGGCGAATCGTTCAATGTGCAGTTCTTC	CASSPLTGGESFNVQFF
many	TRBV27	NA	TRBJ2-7	TGTGCCAGCAGCCCCATCAGAGGGTCCTCCTACGAGCAGTACTTC	CASSPIRGSSYEQYF
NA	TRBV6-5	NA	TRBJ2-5	TGTGCCAGCATGAGGGAGTTGGCGGGGCAAGAGACCCAGTACTTC	CASMRELAGQETQYF
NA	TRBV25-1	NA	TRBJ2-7	TGTGCCAGCAGCCAAGAGGGGCCGGGGGGCTTTTACCTCATGCAGTACTTC	CASSQEGPGGFYLMQYF
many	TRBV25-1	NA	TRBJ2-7	TGTGCCAGCAGCAGGGGTTACCAAACCTACGAGCAGTACTTC	CASSRGYQTYEQYF
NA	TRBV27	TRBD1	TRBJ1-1	TGTGCAAGCTGTTCCGCAGGGGGCACTGAAGCTTTCTTT	CASCSAGGTEAFF
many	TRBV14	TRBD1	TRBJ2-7	TGTGCCAGCAGTCCGACCGCCGGGACAGACTACGAGCAGTACTTC	CASSPTAGTDYEQYF
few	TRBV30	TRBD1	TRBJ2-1	TGTGCCTGGATCGACAGGGGAGTGTACAATGAGCAGTTCTTC	CAWIDRGVYNEQFF
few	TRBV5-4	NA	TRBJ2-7	TGTGCCAGCAGTTACCAGGGTTCCTACGAGCAGTACTTC	CASSYQGSYEQYF
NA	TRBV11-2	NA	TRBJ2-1	TGTGCCAGCAGCCTAATCCAGTTCAATGAGCAGTTCTTC	CASSLIQFNEQFF
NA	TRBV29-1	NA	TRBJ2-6	TGCAGCGTTGGAGTAGGGGGGGAAGCTGGGGCCAACGTCCTGACTTTC	CSVGVGGEAGANVLTF
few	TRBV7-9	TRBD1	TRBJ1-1	TGTGCCAGCAGTTCCGCAGGGGGCACTGAAGCTTTCTTT	CASSSAGGTEAFF
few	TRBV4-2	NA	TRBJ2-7	TGTGCCAGCAGCTCATTCCGGGACTCCTCGAACGAGCAGTACTTC	CASSSFRDSSNEQYF
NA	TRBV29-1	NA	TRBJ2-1	TGCAGCGTTGGGAAGACCCTTTACAATGAGCAGTTCTTC	CSVGKTLYNEQFF
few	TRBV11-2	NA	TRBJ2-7	TGTGCCAGCAGTTTAAGAGGGGGTGGGTACGAGCAGTACTTC	CASSLRGGGYEQYF
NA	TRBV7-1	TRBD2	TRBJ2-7	TGTGCCAGCAGCTTAGGCGCGACTAGCAGGTCCTACGAGCAGTACTTC	CASSLGATSRSYEQYF